The rows below give T cell receptor beta chains drawn from one sample of a study of blood T cells in healthy people across ages. Each CDR3 protein gets one entry after TCRdb re-called the 5' RACE reads with MiXCR. The sample includes about 280,000 distinct CDR3 sequences, 27% of them seen just once. Sequenced material: blood. All receptors come from a woman in her 70s in good health. Each CDR3 is given with its conserved first and last residue. The order of the fields is CDR3 protein, CDR3 DNA, J gene, V gene, D gene, clone size. D genes are given only for firm matches. Clone sizes are given selectively: once, few, many, or a class where the clone is expanded.

CATSASSGGGDTGELFF | TGTGCCACCAGTGCATCCTCAGGGGGCGGCGACACCGGGGAGCTGTTTTTT | TRBJ2-2 | TRBV24-1 | TRBD1 | .
CASTRGDVHEQFF | TGTGCCAGCACCCGGGGAGATGTCCATGAGCAGTTCTTC | TRBJ2-1 | TRBV6-5 | . | .
CASSQAAGMRGTEAFF | TGTGCCAGCAGCCAAGCGGCAGGGATGAGGGGAACTGAAGCTTTCTTT | TRBJ1-1 | TRBV3-1 | . | few
CASSADYGETQYF | TGTGCCAGCAGCGCGGACTACGGAGAGACCCAGTACTTC | TRBJ2-5 | TRBV9 | . | .
CASSLTGWTSGSMDEQFF | TGTGCCAGCAGCTTAACGGGGTGGACTAGCGGGAGTATGGATGAGCAGTTCTTC | TRBJ2-1 | TRBV7-3 | TRBD2 | many
CASSEILYLSYEQYF | TGTGCCAGCAGTGAAATCTTGTATCTCTCCTACGAGCAGTACTTC | TRBJ2-7 | TRBV6-1 | . | .
CILNRDISNYGYTF | TGCATCCTGAACCGGGACATTTCTAACTATGGCTACACCTTC | TRBJ1-2 | TRBV20-1 | . | many
CSARQPQGAGEKLFF | TGCAGTGCTAGACAACCACAGGGGGCTGGGGAAAAACTGTTTTTT | TRBJ1-4 | TRBV20-1 | TRBD1 | many
CASSPSSGRASYNEQFF | TGTGCCAGCAGCCCCTCTAGCGGGAGGGCATCCTACAATGAGCAGTTCTTC | TRBJ2-1 | TRBV3-1 | TRBD2 | few
CATRRGGSTDTQYF | TGTGCCACAAGACGGGGGGGAAGCACAGATACGCAGTATTTT | TRBJ2-3 | TRBV19 | TRBD2 | .
CSAENTDIQYF | TGCAGCGCGGAAAATACAGACATTCAGTACTTC | TRBJ2-4 | TRBV29-1 | . | many
CASSGDTSYEQYF | TGTGCCAGCAGCGGAGACACTTCCTACGAGCAGTACTTC | TRBJ2-7 | TRBV4-2 | . | few
CATSDNTGGTYNEQFF | TGTGCCACCAGTGATAATACAGGGGGCACCTACAATGAGCAGTTCTTC | TRBJ2-1 | TRBV24-1 | TRBD1 | .
CASRTGQITYEQYF | TGTGCCAGCCGCACCGGACAGATAACCTACGAGCAGTACTTC | TRBJ2-7 | TRBV28 | . | few
CASSLLDTSRGYTF | TGTGCCAGCAGCTTATTAGACACTTCGAGGGGCTACACCTTC | TRBJ1-2 | TRBV11-2 | . | .
CSGTKGYSGAQETQYF | TGCAGCGGTACCAAAGGTTATAGCGGGGCCCAAGAGACCCAGTACTTC | TRBJ2-5 | TRBV29-1 | TRBD2 | few
CASSILPGLSYNEQFF | TGCGCCAGCAGCATACTTCCGGGACTTTCCTACAATGAGCAGTTCTTC | TRBJ2-1 | TRBV5-1 | . | few
CSARGVDFTYEQYF | TGCAGTGCTAGAGGGGTGGACTTCACCTACGAGCAGTACTTC | TRBJ2-7 | TRBV20-1 | . | .
CASSYRSGQETQYF | TGTGCCAGCAGCTATAGGTCCGGGCAAGAGACCCAGTACTTC | TRBJ2-5 | TRBV5-6 | . | .
CASSPPGDYGVVEQYF | TGTGCCAGCAGTCCCCCGGGAGACTATGGGGTGGTCGAGCAGTACTTC | TRBJ2-7 | TRBV28 | . | few
CASSTNKKGDQPQHF | TGTGCCAGCAGCACAAATAAAAAGGGAGATCAGCCCCAGCATTTT | TRBJ1-5 | TRBV28 | . | few
CASSQQGASYNEQFF | TGTGCCAGCAGTCAACAGGGGGCGAGCTACAATGAGCAGTTCTTC | TRBJ2-1 | TRBV27 | TRBD1 | .
CASRWEHEKLFF | TGTGCCAGCAGGTGGGAGCACGAAAAACTGTTTTTT | TRBJ1-4 | TRBV25-1 | . | many
CASSQAGERGDTQYF | TGTGCCAGCAGCCAAGCGGGAGAGCGCGGAGATACGCAGTATTTT | TRBJ2-3 | TRBV7-8 | TRBD2 | once
CASSYLAGLEAFF | TGTGCCAGCAGTTACCTAGCAGGTCTTGAAGCTTTCTTT | TRBJ1-1 | TRBV6-2/TRBV6-3 | . | .
CASSQDLIQPQHF | TGTGCCAGCAGCCAAGATTTAATTCAGCCCCAGCATTTT | TRBJ1-5 | TRBV14 | . | .
CASSSLGVHYGYTF | TGTGCCAGCTCAAGTCTGGGAGTTCACTATGGCTACACCTTC | TRBJ1-2 | TRBV18 | . | .
CASSLDGLGTDTQYF | TGTGCCAGCAGCTTAGATGGGTTGGGGACAGATACGCAGTATTTT | TRBJ2-3 | TRBV11-2 | . | few
CASSVAPQEAQYF | TGTGCCAGCAGCGTAGCCCCCCAAGAGGCCCAGTACTTC | TRBJ2-5 | TRBV9 | . | .
CASRQGQGGRNEKLFF | TGTGCCAGCAGACAAGGACAGGGTGGGAGAAATGAAAAACTGTTCTTT | TRBJ1-4 | TRBV28 | TRBD1 | .
CASSQDGGYGDYGYTF | TGCGCCAGCAGCCAAGATGGAGGGTATGGGGATTATGGCTACACCTTC | TRBJ1-2 | TRBV4-1 | . | .
CSVALGVQGHGYTF | TGCAGCGTTGCATTGGGGGTCCAGGGACATGGCTACACCTTC | TRBJ1-2 | TRBV29-1 | . | many
CASSLPGQGFSGANVLTF | TGTGCCAGCAGCTTACCGGGACAGGGTTTTTCTGGGGCCAACGTCCTGACTTTC | TRBJ2-6 | TRBV28 | TRBD1 | .
CASSPPPQGEEKLFF | TGTGCCAGCTCACCACCTCCACAGGGGGAAGAAAAACTGTTTTTT | TRBJ1-4 | TRBV18 | TRBD1 | once
CASSLGIGTEAFF | TGTGCCAGCAGCTTAGGAATAGGGACTGAAGCTTTCTTT | TRBJ1-1 | TRBV7-2 | . | few
CASRRDSSNTGELFF | TGTGCCAGCCGAAGGGACAGCTCGAACACCGGGGAGCTGTTTTTT | TRBJ2-2 | TRBV6-4 | TRBD1 | .
CASSGVTYNEQFF | TGTGCCAGTAGCGGGGTAACCTACAATGAGCAGTTCTTC | TRBJ2-1 | TRBV19 | . | .
CASSFTAEVQHF | TGTGCCAGCAGCTTTACAGCAGAGGTCCAGCACTTC | TRBJ1-2 | TRBV14 | . | few
CSAPAGDTYNEQFF | TGCAGTGCTCCGGCGGGAGACACCTACAATGAGCAGTTCTTC | TRBJ2-1 | TRBV20-1 | TRBD2 | .
CAIADRFNEKLFF | TGTGCCATCGCGGACAGGTTTAATGAAAAACTGTTTTTT | TRBJ1-4 | TRBV10-3 | TRBD1 | many
CASSQAGRITDTQYF | TGCGCCAGCAGCCAGGCGGGACGGATCACAGATACGCAGTATTTT | TRBJ2-3 | TRBV4-3 | . | .
CASSPSPGQTTQYF | TGTGCCAGCAGCCCTAGTCCAGGACAGACTACGCAGTATTTT | TRBJ2-3 | TRBV7-9 | . | .
CASSLSPSTSGRANEQFF | TGTGCCAGCAGTTTATCTCCCTCAACTAGCGGGCGGGCGAATGAGCAGTTCTTC | TRBJ2-1 | TRBV27 | TRBD2 | .
CASRAKSSGVSYEQYF | TGTGCCAGCAGGGCCAAAAGTAGCGGGGTTTCCTACGAGCAGTACTTC | TRBJ2-7 | TRBV6-1 | TRBD2 | .
CSVNGGQGSTDTQYF | TGCAGCGTCAACGGGGGGCAGGGGAGCACAGATACGCAGTATTTT | TRBJ2-3 | TRBV29-1 | . | few
CASSSRALSYEQYF | TGTGCCAGCAGCTCCCGGGCACTATCCTACGAGCAGTACTTC | TRBJ2-7 | TRBV6-5 | . | .
CSARGPGGHQETQYF | TGCAGTGCTAGAGGACCTGGTGGGCACCAAGAGACCCAGTACTTC | TRBJ2-5 | TRBV20-1 | . | .
CSARDEESSGDSYEQYF | TGCAGTGCTAGAGATGAAGAAAGTAGCGGGGATTCCTACGAGCAGTACTTC | TRBJ2-7 | TRBV20-1 | TRBD2 | .
CASSRYSSYEQYF | TGTGCCAGCAGCCGCTACTCCTCCTACGAACAGTACTTC | TRBJ2-5 | TRBV14 | . | few
CASSQAVGGQETQYF | TGTGCCAGCAGCCAAGCTGTTGGCGGGCAAGAGACCCAGTACTTC | TRBJ2-5 | TRBV4-2 | . | few
CASRGLANPQETQYF | TGCGCCAGCAGAGGACTAGCCAACCCGCAAGAGACCCAGTACTTC | TRBJ2-5 | TRBV5-1 | TRBD2 | .
CASSLASLAGQETQYF | TGCGCCAGCAGCTTGGCCTCCCTAGCAGGCCAAGAGACCCAGTACTTC | TRBJ2-5 | TRBV5-1 | . | .
CSANQREIQETQYF | TGCAGTGCTAATCAGCGGGAGATTCAAGAGACCCAGTACTTC | TRBJ2-5 | TRBV20-1 | TRBD2 | .
CASSEEAVTDTQYF | TGTGCCAGCAGTGAAGAAGCAGTAACAGATACGCAGTATTTT | TRBJ2-3 | TRBV6-1 | . | few
CSARMGAVQETQYF | TGCAGTGCTAGGATGGGTGCGGTCCAAGAGACCCAGTACTTC | TRBJ2-5 | TRBV20-1 | . | .
CASSSSGTQQFF | TGTGCCAGCAGTTCCTCGGGGACCCAGCAGTTCTTC | TRBJ2-1 | TRBV6-6 | . | many